The entry below describes one TCR beta chain. What this receptor recognizes is not known. Base qualities are not recorded, but no much larger clone differs from it by a single base. This sample is part of a study of blood T cell repertoires in COVID-19 (dated by TCRdb to the early 2020s). General notes on the study: Collaborator samples came from the United States, Italy and Spain and covered acute and convalescent phases of COVID-19. The material from the prospective study consisted of cDNA or gDNA derived from T cells, B-cell-depleted T cells, or PBMCs. Subjects who had been exposed to COVID-19, were actively infected with it, or had recovered from it provided the deeply sampled blood TCRbeta repertoires that made up the dataset. The repertoires were released in a freely available public database intended as a resource for research on the immune response to SARS-CoV-2. Samples were obtained from the ongoing ImmuneRACE study (first 160 participants) and from over a thousand subjects provided by 6 global collaborators. A de-identified subject ID, COVID-19 status, age in years and sex were almost always included in the sample metadata. Where available, HLA class I and class II types were obtained from metadata supplied by the sample provider rather than from assay-based typing. Results the study describes overall, beyond this receptor: The amount of clinical and demographic metadata varied by source and participant and was provided uncurated.

The immunoSEQ Assay, a bias-controlled multiplex PCR, was used to amplify TCRbeta CDR3 regions from genomic DNA. The published analysis was carried out like this. Within the assay, amplification of reference gene primers was used to estimate how many nucleated cells each sample contained. To quantify the absolute abundance of each unique TCRbeta CDR3 rearrangement, sequence reads were collapsed and filtered. For each sample, productive Simpson clonality was calculated as the square root of Simpson's diversity index across productive rearrangements. TCRdb carries this immuneACCESS record with in-frame sequences only. Its versions omit some clonotypes, under half of them owing to an unresolved V gene in the studies checked, with the rest unexplained. Clone size and the V and J calls come from that table; the DNA yielded D and trimming. The sample table lists approximately 200,000 clones, approximately 86% of them with a count of one. The top ten clonotypes cover roughly 4.5% of the sample.

In the prospective study, participants were roughly 18 to 95 years old, resided in about two dozen geographic areas of the United States, and were enrolled through a virtual design. Cohort assignment in the prospective study relied on participant-reported clinical history from a screening survey and a study questionnaire. Exposed participants were defined as having been in contact with someone with a PCR-confirmed or clinician-diagnosed COVID-19 case within 2 weeks of study entry. Each participant in the prospective study had whole blood, serum and a nasopharyngeal or oropharyngeal swab collected by mobile phlebotomists. Over an approximately 2-month period, participants in the prospective study had the option of providing additional blood draws and questionnaires. Before DNA extraction, prospective study blood samples were shipped either frozen or at room temperature. Sample: PBMCs or T cells enriched from blood (not recorded which). The receptor was derived from a woman aged 25 to 39 who had been exposed to COVID-19.

The DNA sequence reads TGTGCCAGCAGCTCACGCGGGGGGAACCAAGAGACCCAGTACTTC. Translated, this is CASSSRGGNQETQYF. The V and J genes are TRBV9 and TRBJ2-5, with 8 central nucleotides matching TRBD2. For this chain, trimming is 4 bases at the V end and 0 bases at the J end, and the number of junction bases without a gene match is 5. There are 15 amino acids in the CDR3, from cysteine to phenylalanine inclusive. Kept here is only the CDR3 DNA, which spans 45 bases and is read in frame from base 1. CDR1 and CDR2, looked up from the germline V gene, are SGDLS and YYNGEE. The reference TRBV9 and TRBJ2-5 proteins fill in what lies around the CDR3, so the full variable domain reads DSGVTQTPKHLITATGQRVTLRCSPRSGDLSVYWYQQSLDQGLQFLIQYYNGEERAKGNILERFSAQQFPDLHSELNLSSLELGDSALYFCASSSRGGNQETQYFGPGTRLLVL.